The 2 T cell receptor beta chains in this list originate from one sample, sequenced in a study of shared clonotypes between healthy human individuals. Assay used: immunoSEQ multiplex PCR; TCRdb lists only in-frame clones, some missing. The sample consists of roughly 100,000 clones, just over 65% of them appearing once. Specimen: memory CD8+ T cells sorted from blood. Subset noted: CD45RO+ cells pooled with CCR7-negative TemRA cells. Receptor source: a woman in her twenties or thirties in good health.

CDR3 coding DNA: TGTGCCAGCAGTGACTTACTAGCGGGGGCCACAGATACGCAGTATTTT. Its protein is CASSDLLAGATDTQYF. This chain uses TRBV6-1 with TRBJ2-3, with 11 nucleotides matching TRBD2. The CDR3 loop spans 16 amino acids. Trimming took 3 bases from V and 2 from J; bases not matched to a gene: 4. Germline lookup yields CDR1 MNHNS and CDR2 SASEGT.

This clone occurred a few times. V usage is TRBV30 and J usage is TRBJ1-1; maybe TRBD1 (5 bases). Trimming pared 2 bases from V and 5 bases from J, leaving 15 bases between. In germline, CDR1 is GTSNPN, CDR2 SVGIG (reference sequence). This CDR3 contains 14 residues. CDR3 residues: CAWSTGTGTTEAFF. Written as DNA, the CDR3 is TGTGCCTGGAGTACCGGGACGGGAACAACTGAAGCTTTCTTT.